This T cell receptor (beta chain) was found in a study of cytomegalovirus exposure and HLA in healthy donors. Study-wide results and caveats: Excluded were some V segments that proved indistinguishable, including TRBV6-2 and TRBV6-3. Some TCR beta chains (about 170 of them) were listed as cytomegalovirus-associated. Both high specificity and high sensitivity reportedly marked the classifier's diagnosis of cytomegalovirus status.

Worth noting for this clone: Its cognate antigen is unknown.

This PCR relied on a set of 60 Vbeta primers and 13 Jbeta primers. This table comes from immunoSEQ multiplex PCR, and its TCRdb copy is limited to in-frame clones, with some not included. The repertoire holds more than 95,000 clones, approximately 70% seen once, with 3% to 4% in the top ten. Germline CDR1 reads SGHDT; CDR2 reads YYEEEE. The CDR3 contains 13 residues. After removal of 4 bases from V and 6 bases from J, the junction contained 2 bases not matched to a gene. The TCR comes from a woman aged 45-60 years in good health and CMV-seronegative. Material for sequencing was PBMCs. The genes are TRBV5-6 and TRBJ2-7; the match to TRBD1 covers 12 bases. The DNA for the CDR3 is TGTGCCAGCAGCCGGGACAGGGGGCGCGAGCAGTACTTC. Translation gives CASSRDRGREQYF.